One and the same sample provided the 19 T cell receptor beta chains below, sequenced in a study of blood T cells in healthy people across ages. The use of a sample-barcoded 5' primer and a J-beta primer mix characterized a second PCR of roughly 6 to 11 cycles. TCRdb independently ran MiXCR on the 5' RACE reads; one entry per CDR3 protein. Of around 1,500,000 distinct CDR3 sequences in the sample, over 25% were seen once. Input material: blood. The receptors stem from a woman aged 30 to 39 in good health.

There are many counts of this clonotype. The chain is built from TRBV29-1 and TRBJ2-5, with a possible D match to TRBD1 (7 bases). The V end lost 5 bases, the J end lost 7 bases, and 11 bases lay between the germline ends. This CDR3 comprises 11 residues. Per germline, CDR1 SQVTM and CDR2 ANQGSEA. This CDR3 is CSVRQGGTQYF. The CDR3 nucleotides read TGCAGCGTTAGACAGGGAGGGACCCAGTACTTC.

This clonotype has more than one count but fewer than ten. The chain recombines TRBV7-9 with TRBJ2-5, with 7 bases fitting TRBD1. This CDR3 has 15 amino acids. Looked up from germline, CDR1 is SEHNR and CDR2 is FQNEAQ (reference sequence). V shed 5 bases, J shed 4 bases, and the junction held 10 bases outside the gene matches. CDR3 sequence (DNA): TGTGCCAGCAGCCGTACAGGGGTGAACCGAGAGACCCAGTACTTC. It yields the protein CASSRTGVNRETQYF.

The rearrangement links TRBV27 to TRBJ2-5; 11 nucleotides line up with TRBD1. The CDR3 sequence is 15 residues long. The ends lost 6 bases at V and 3 bases at J; junction bases unmatched: 6. The germline V gene encodes CDR1 MNHEY and CDR2 SMNVEV (reference sequence). CDR3 in amino acids: CASRRTGGPKETQYF. CDR3 bases: TGTGCCAGCAGAAGGACAGGGGGCCCAAAAGAGACCCAGTACTTC.

This rearrangement joins TRBV2 to TRBJ1-2; TRBD1 agrees at 7 bases. Trimming cost V 9 bases and J 4 bases; bases outside gene matches: 8. The CDR3 extends over 13 amino acids. The germline V gene has CDR1 SNHLY and CDR2 FYNNEI. The CDR3: CASGTAPLYGYTF. The CDR3 DNA reads TGTGCCAGTGGGACAGCCCCTCTCTATGGCTACACCTTC. Complete variable domain (other parts from reference TRBV2 and TRBJ1-2): EPEVTQTPSHQVTQMGQEVILRCVPISNHLYFYWYRQILGQKVEFLVSFYNNEISEKSEIFDDQFSVERPDGSNFTLKIRSTKLEDSAMYFCASGTAPLYGYTFGSGTRLTVV.

This clonotype came up many times. This sequence joins TRBV15 and TRBJ2-1, with unresolved D. The CDR3 length is 12 residues. V lost 9 bases to trimming and J lost 1 base, with 7 bases between them. Germline-derived CDR1 and CDR2 are LNHNV and YYDKDF (reference sequence). CDR3 protein: CATAPSYNEQFF. The CDR3 coding sequence is TGTGCCACAGCCCCGTCCTACAATGAGCAGTTCTTC.

This clonotype has more than one count but fewer than ten. CDR3 amino acids: CASSPDVGGTVSGANVLTF. The CDR3, as DNA: TGCGCCAGCAGCCCTGACGTGGGGGGAACCGTTTCTGGGGCCAACGTCCTGACTTTC. This rearrangement joins TRBV5-1 to TRBJ2-6, with D possibly matching TRBD2 (6 bases). The CDR3 is 19 residues long. Trimming removed 4 bases from V and 1 base from J, with 21 bases in between. Germline lookup yields CDR1 SGHRS and CDR2 YFSETQ.

This clonotype was seen once. The V call is TRBV29-1, the J call TRBJ2-3; D not resolved. The V gene's germline CDR1 is SQVTM and CDR2 ANQGSEA. The CDR3 loop spans 16 amino acids. V shed 3 bases and J shed 4 bases, with 20 bases lying between them. CDR3 residues: CSVDNPMERGADTQYF. The CDR3 bases are TGCAGCGTTGATAACCCCATGGAGCGTGGGGCAGATACGCAGTATTTT.

The CDR3, as DNA: TGTGCCAGCAGCTTAATACAGGTTCTTCGCACAGATACGCAGTATTTT. Protein: CASSLIQVLRTDTQYF. The rearrangement uses TRBV7-2 and TRBJ2-3, with D possibly TRBD1 on 5 matching bases. CDR3 length equals 16 residues. Looked up from germline, CDR1 is SGHTA and CDR2 is FQGNSA. V was pared by 2 bases and J by 1 base, with 13 bases between.

This clonotype was counted at least ten times. This chain joins TRBV10-3 and TRBJ2-7; no reliable D call. Germline V gene lookup returns CDR1 ENHRY and CDR2 SYGVKD. V was clipped by 2 bases and J by 5 bases, with 4 bases between them. This CDR3 contains 11 residues. CDR3 residues: CAISELHEQYF. The CDR3, as DNA: TGTGCCATCAGTGAGCTCCACGAGCAGTACTTC.

This clonotype was counted between two and nine times. V usage is TRBV15 and J usage is TRBJ2-1; D gene ambiguous. V was clipped by 6 bases and J by 4 bases, with 10 bases between them. Germline CDR1 LNHNV, CDR2 YYDKDF (reference sequence). The CDR3 is made up of 13 amino acids. The CDR3 loop is CATSPARYNEQFF. For the CDR3, the DNA is TGTGCCACCAGTCCGGCACGATACAATGAGCAGTTCTTC.

The chain combines TRBV13 with TRBJ1-1; D might be TRBD1 (5 bases). CDR1 and CDR2 (germline): PRHDT, FYEKMQ (reference sequence). V was cut by 0 bases and J by 11 bases, with 13 bases left in between. This CDR3 has 13 residues. DNA for the CDR3: TGTGCCAGCAGCTTAGGGGTCGGGGGGGGGGCTTTCTTT. This codes for CASSLGVGGGAFF.

The rearrangement joins TRBV6-4 to TRBJ2-1; 10 bases agree with TRBD2. The germline V gene has CDR1 MRHNA and CDR2 SNTAGT. CDR3 size: 17 residues. Unmatched junction bases numbered 14, after V lost 7 bases and J lost 5 bases. The CDR3 DNA reads TGTGCCAGCACTTCGCGGCTAGCGGGAGATGAGAACAATGAGCAGTTCTTC. Protein product: CASTSRLAGDENNEQFF.

This chain connects TRBV29-1 to TRBJ1-1; 7 bases agree with TRBD1. V was clipped by 5 bases and J by 4 bases; unmatched bases: 13. This CDR3 has 15 residues. CDR1 and CDR2 (germline): SQVTM, ANQGSEA. The CDR3 protein is CSVPRTGMEGTEAFF. CDR3 sequence (DNA): TGCAGCGTTCCCAGGACAGGTATGGAGGGCACTGAAGCTTTCTTT. Based on the CDR3 plus reference TRBV29-1 and TRBJ1-1, the full variable domain is SAVISQKPSRDICQRGTSLTIQCQVDSQVTMMFWYRQQPGQSLTLIATANQGSEATYESGFVIDKFPISRPNLTFSTLTVSNMSPEDSSIYLCSVPRTGMEGTEAFFGQGTRLTVV.

This clonotype was recorded many times. The rearrangement uses TRBV12-3 or TRBV12-4 and TRBJ2-5, with unresolved D. The V end was cut by 6 bases, the J end by 5 bases, with 13 bases between. There are 13 residues in the CDR3. The CDR3 protein is CASSPKPLETQYF. As DNA, the CDR3 is TGTGCCAGCAGCCCCAAGCCCCTGGAGACCCAGTACTTC.

The V and J genes are TRBV14 and TRBJ1-5; possible D gene TRBD1, 5 bases. Germline V lookup: CDR1 SGHDN, CDR2 FVKESK. The CDR3 runs 14 residues. V was pared by 2 bases and J by 6 bases, with 11 bases between. CDR3 loop: CASSQFQGGQPQHF. CDR3 nucleotide sequence: TGTGCCAGCAGCCAATTCCAGGGAGGTCAGCCCCAGCATTTT.

This clonotype was seen ten or more times. CDR3 bases: TGCAGTGCTAGATACGTAGCGGGAGAAGAGACCCAGTACTTC. Its protein is CSARYVAGEETQYF. V and J are TRBV20-1 and TRBJ2-5; 9 bases are a match to TRBD2. Trimming at V came to 2 bases and at J to 3 bases, leaving 4 bases not matched to a gene. From germline, CDR1 is DFQATT and CDR2 SNEGSKA (reference sequence). The CDR3 totals 14 residues.

Points on this clonotype: This may come from a read error, since a much larger clone is one base off. This chain joins TRBV2 and TRBJ2-7; 7 nucleotides line up with TRBD1. Germline CDR1 SNHLY, CDR2 FYNNEI. The CDR3 has 15 residues. CDR3 nucleotide sequence: TGTGCCGGCAGTGAAACCGGGACAGACCACTACGAGCAGTACTTC. Translating it yields CAGSETGTDHYEQYF.

The rearrangement uses TRBV5-1 and TRBJ2-7, with TRBD2 matching 12 bases. The J call may be incorrect, as the DNA end agrees better with TRBJ2-1. This CDR3 is built from 17 residues. CDR1 is SGHRS and CDR2 is YFSETQ in the germline V gene. Here the CDR3 reads CASSYNLAGGINNEQFF. The CDR3 nucleotides are TGCGCCAGCAGCTATAATCTAGCGGGAGGGATAAACAATGAGCAGTTCTTC.

Only one count was recorded for this clonotype. As the CDR3 is not closed by the conserved phenylalanine or tryptophan, this likely results from a read error. The V gene is TRBV5-1, the J gene TRBJ1-6; D possibly corresponds to TRBD1 (5 bases). The CDR3 has 15 amino acids. Germline V lookup: CDR1 SGHRS, CDR2 YFSETQ. V shed 4 bases and J shed 7 bases, with 15 bases lying between them. CDR3 in amino acids: CASSTDPGGNSPLHC. The DNA of the CDR3 is TGCGCCAGCAGCACCGACCCGGGGGGGAATTCACCCCTCCACTGT.